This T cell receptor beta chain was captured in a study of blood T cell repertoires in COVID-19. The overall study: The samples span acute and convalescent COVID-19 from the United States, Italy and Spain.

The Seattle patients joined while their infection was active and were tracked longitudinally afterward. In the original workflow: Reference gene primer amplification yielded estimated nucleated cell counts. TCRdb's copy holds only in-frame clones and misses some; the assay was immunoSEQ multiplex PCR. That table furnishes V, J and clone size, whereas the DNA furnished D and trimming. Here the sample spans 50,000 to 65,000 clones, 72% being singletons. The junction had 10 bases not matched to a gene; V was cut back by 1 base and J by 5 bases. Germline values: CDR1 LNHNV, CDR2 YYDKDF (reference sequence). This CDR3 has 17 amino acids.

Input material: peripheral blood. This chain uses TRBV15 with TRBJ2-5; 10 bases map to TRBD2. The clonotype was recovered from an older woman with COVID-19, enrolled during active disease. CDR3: CATSRGLASGSSETQYF. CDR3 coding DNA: TGTGCCACCAGCAGAGGTCTTGCTAGCGGGAGCTCGGAGACCCAGTACTTC.